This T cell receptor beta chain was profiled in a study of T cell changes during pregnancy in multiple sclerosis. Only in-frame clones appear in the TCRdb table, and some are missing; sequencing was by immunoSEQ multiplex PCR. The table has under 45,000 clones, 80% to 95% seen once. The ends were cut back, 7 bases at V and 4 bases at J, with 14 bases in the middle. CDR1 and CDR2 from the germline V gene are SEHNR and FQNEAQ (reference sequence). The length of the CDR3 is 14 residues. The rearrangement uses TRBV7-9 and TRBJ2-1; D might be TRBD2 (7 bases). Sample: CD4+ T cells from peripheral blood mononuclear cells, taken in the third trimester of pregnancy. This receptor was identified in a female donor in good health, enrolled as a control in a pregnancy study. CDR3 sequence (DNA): TGTGCCAGCACCCGGGGGGCGGGGTACAATGAGCAGTTCTTC. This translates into CASTRGAGYNEQFF.